Here is one T cell receptor beta chain with its context. The junction departs from germline at one end; a sequencing error may be responsible. This sample stems from a study of T-cell memory formation after mild COVID-19. TCRdb processed the 5' RACE reads anew with MiXCR; each CDR3 protein has one entry. The table lists about 140,000 distinct CDR3 sequences, roughly 13% of them singletons. The CDR3 sequence is 13 residues long. This chain connects TRBV12-3 or TRBV12-4 to TRBJ2-1, with D unclear. The TCR comes from an adult woman who had mild COVID-19 (a few samples of this study predate the infection). Cell type and time point are not known. The specimen sequenced was PBMCs or a T cell subset sorted from them (not recorded which). The CDR3 DNA follows: TGTGACAGCAGCCTTTGGGTAAACAATGAGCAGTTCTTC. Translating it yields CDSSLWVNNEQFF.